Shown below are 2 T cell receptor beta chains from a single sample sequenced in a study of shared T cell receptors in the human thymus. Clones were sequenced by immunoSEQ multiplex PCR, and TCRdb holds only the in-frame ones, with some missing. This sample has roughly 660,000 clones; approximately 90% occur once, and the top ten carry about 0.01%. These data were also reused for a study on human thymus T cells.

Sequenced sample: thymocytes. These receptors were obtained from a boy under two years old with a congenital heart defect.

DNA of the CDR3: TGTGCCAGCAGCTTAGGCGGGGGCAAGTCGAATGAGCAGTTCTTC. It codes for CASSLGGGKSNEQFF. V usage is TRBV7-8 and J usage is TRBJ2-1; a possible D gene is TRBD2 (7 bases). Trimming left V 1 base short and J 7 bases short, with 14 bases between. This CDR3 has 15 residues. CDR1 and CDR2 from the germline V gene are SGHVS and FQNEAQ.

A remark on this clone: At one of its ends the junction is not consistent with the germline gene, which may arise from a read error. The chain uses TRBV19 and TRBJ2-3; 11 bases fit TRBD2. The length of the CDR3 is 15 residues. In germline, CDR1 is LNHDA, CDR2 SQIVND (reference sequence). CDR3 sequence (DNA): TGTGCCAGCAGTAGCGGGAGGGCCGGGACAGATACGCAGTATTTT. Amino acid sequence: CASSSGRAGTDTQYF.